A selection of T cell receptor beta chains follows, all from one sample in a study of shared clonotypes between healthy human individuals. Here immunoSEQ multiplex PCR was the method, and the copy in TCRdb shows in-frame clones only, minus some. The table records around 500,000 clones, around 79% of them present only once. The sample taken for sequencing was PBMCs. The source is a woman aged 40-49 years in good health. Some clones in this sample may be carry-over from other donors' samples. The CDR3 runs from the conserved cysteine through the conserved F or W. The D gene is left open where the match is weak. Size tells how often a clone was seen (once, few, many) or the class of an expanded clone, and some rows leave it out.

D gene: .; V gene: TRBV7-2; clone size: .; J gene: TRBJ2-2; CDR3 DNA: TGTGCCAGCAGCTTAGATTCGGTCCGGGAGCTGTTTTTT; CDR3 protein: CASSLDSVRELFF
D gene: .; V gene: TRBV10-3; clone size: .; J gene: TRBJ1-3; CDR3 DNA: TGTGCCATCAGAGAAATCTCTGGAAACACCATATATTTT; CDR3 protein: CAIREISGNTIYF
D gene: TRBD2; V gene: TRBV6-6; clone size: .; J gene: TRBJ2-7; CDR3 DNA: TGTGCCAGCAGTTACGCGCTAGCGGGAGCCCGGGAGCAGTACTTC; CDR3 protein: CASSYALAGAREQYF
D gene: .; V gene: TRBV11-2; clone size: .; J gene: TRBJ2-2; CDR3 DNA: TGTGCCAGCAGCTTAGGAGGCTTGAACACCGGGGAGCTGTTTTTT; CDR3 protein: CASSLGGLNTGELFF
D gene: .; V gene: TRBV28; clone size: .; J gene: TRBJ2-7; CDR3 DNA: TGTGCCAGCAGTTTATCGGGGAACAACGACGAGCAGTACTTC; CDR3 protein: CASSLSGNNDEQYF
D gene: .; V gene: TRBV28; clone size: .; J gene: TRBJ1-3; CDR3 DNA: TGTGCCAGCGAGAACTCTGGAAACACCATATATTTT; CDR3 protein: CASENSGNTIYF
D gene: .; V gene: TRBV5-6; clone size: .; J gene: TRBJ2-3; CDR3 DNA: TGTGCCAGCAGCTTAAGTAGCGGCACAGATACGCAGTATTTT; CDR3 protein: CASSLSSGTDTQYF
D gene: .; V gene: TRBV5-1; clone size: .; J gene: TRBJ2-1; CDR3 DNA: TGCGCCAGCAGCTTGTTTTCACGGGGCAATGAGCAGTTCTTC; CDR3 protein: CASSLFSRGNEQFF
D gene: .; V gene: TRBV10-1; clone size: once; J gene: TRBJ2-2; CDR3 DNA: TGCGCCAGCAGCCCAGGAAGGGAGCTGTTTTTT; CDR3 protein: CASSPGRELFF
D gene: TRBD2; V gene: TRBV6-1; clone size: .; J gene: TRBJ2-1; CDR3 DNA: TGTGCCAGCAGTGAAGGGGGTACTAGCGGGAGGGCCTTCTACAATGAGCAGTTCTTC; CDR3 protein: CASSEGGTSGRAFYNEQFF
D gene: .; V gene: TRBV6-6; clone size: .; J gene: TRBJ1-4; CDR3 DNA: TGTGCCAGCCGCATCAGCCTAGGAGAAAAACTGTTTTTT; CDR3 protein: CASRISLGEKLFF
D gene: .; V gene: TRBV10-2; clone size: .; J gene: TRBJ1-5; CDR3 DNA: TGCGCCAGCAGGCCTCAGGGTTCGGAAAATAGCAATCAGCCCCAGCATTTT; CDR3 protein: CASRPQGSENSNQPQHF
D gene: .; V gene: TRBV2; clone size: .; J gene: TRBJ2-3; CDR3 DNA: TGTGCCAGCCTCCTTTTTAGCTCTGGCACAGATACGCAGTATTTT; CDR3 protein: CASLLFSSGTDTQYF
D gene: .; V gene: TRBV10-3; clone size: .; J gene: TRBJ1-5; CDR3 DNA: TGTGCCATCAGTGTGGGACTCGGCAATCAGCCCCAGCATTTT; CDR3 protein: CAISVGLGNQPQHF
D gene: .; V gene: TRBV7-2; clone size: .; J gene: TRBJ2-3; CDR3 DNA: TGTGCCAGCAGCTTGGAGGGAGCGGCCACAGATACGCAGTATTTT; CDR3 protein: CASSLEGAATDTQYF
D gene: .; V gene: TRBV7-2; clone size: .; J gene: TRBJ1-4; CDR3 DNA: TGTGCCAGCAGCTTAGTAGGTCGTGCAGATCACAATGAAAAACTGTTTTTT; CDR3 protein: CASSLVGRADHNEKLFF
D gene: TRBD1; V gene: TRBV30; clone size: .; J gene: TRBJ2-1; CDR3 DNA: TGTGCCTGGAGTGAGGTCCGGGACAGGGGAGTAAATGAGCAGTTCTTC; CDR3 protein: CAWSEVRDRGVNEQFF
D gene: TRBD2; V gene: TRBV7-3; clone size: .; J gene: TRBJ2-2; CDR3 DNA: TGTGCCAGCAGCCCGAGGACTAGCGGGAACACCGGGGAGCTGTTTTTT; CDR3 protein: CASSPRTSGNTGELFF
D gene: TRBD1; V gene: TRBV5-1; clone size: .; J gene: TRBJ2-7; CDR3 DNA: TGCGCCAGCAGCGTGACAGGGCCAGAGCAGTACTTC; CDR3 protein: CASSVTGPEQYF
D gene: .; V gene: TRBV28; clone size: .; J gene: TRBJ1-3; CDR3 DNA: TGTGCCAGTTCTCGGCAAATCTTGGGGTCTGGAAACACCATATATTTT; CDR3 protein: CASSRQILGSGNTIYF